This T cell receptor beta chain was captured by sequencing in a study of blood T cell repertoires in COVID-19. As for the study in general: Sites across the United States, Italy and Spain contributed samples from acute and convalescent COVID-19.

Germline assignment: CDR1 GTSNPN and CDR2 SVGIG (reference sequence). After removal of 5 bases from V and 1 base from J, the junction contained 8 bases not matched to a gene. CDR3 length equals 15 residues. TCRdb keeps only in-frame clones here, not all; method: immunoSEQ multiplex PCR. The repertoire holds approximately 27,000 clones, with over 80% as singletons. This TCR was recovered from a man aged 65 to 79 with acute or convalescent COVID-19. The chain employs TRBV30 and TRBJ2-5; 9 bases line up with TRBD2. The specimen sequenced was peripheral blood. CDR3 region: CAWDETSGLQETQYF. CDR3 nucleotide sequence: TGTGCCTGGGACGAAACTAGCGGGCTCCAAGAGACCCAGTACTTC.